This is a list of T cell receptor beta chains from one sample in a study of regulatory T cells in long-lasting Graves disease. MiXCR was run by TCRdb on the multiplex PCR reads, yielding one entry per CDR3 protein. This table has around 400,000 distinct CDR3 sequences, 20% to 25% appearing once. Sample: peripheral blood mononuclear cells (PBMCs), taken when the disease was refractory, from a patient treated with antithyroid drugs. These receptors originate from a woman between 35 and 50 years old with Graves disease. CDR3s include the opening cysteine and the closing phenylalanine or tryptophan. The D gene is left open where the match is weak. Size is stated for part of the rows, as once, few or many counts, or as a class when the clone is expanded.

j_gene,v_gene,abundance,d_gene,CDR3nt,CDR3aa
TRBJ2-5,TRBV10-3,many,-,TGTGCCATCAGTAACGGAGAGACCCAGTACTTC,CAISNGETQYF
TRBJ2-7,TRBV2,many,TRBD2,TGTGCCAACCAGGAGCTAGCGGGCCCCTACGAGCAGTACTTC,CANQELAGPYEQYF
TRBJ1-6,TRBV20-1,-,TRBD1,TGCAGTGCTCCGATCGCAGGGGGCCCTAATTCACCCCTCCACTTT,CSAPIAGGPNSPLHF
TRBJ1-5,TRBV20-1,many,-,TGCAGTGCTAGGGGGCAGGGGTTAAATCAGCCCCAGCATTTT,CSARGQGLNQPQHF
TRBJ2-1,TRBV2,-,-,TGTGCCAGCAGTTACGGCACGGGGGCGTACAATGAGCAGTTCTTC,CASSYGTGAYNEQFF
TRBJ2-5,TRBV5-4,-,TRBD2,TGTGCCAGCAGCCCGAGGGACTACAGGTTCCAAGAGACCCAGTACTTC,CASSPRDYRFQETQYF
TRBJ2-3,TRBV20-1,-,-,TGCAGTACCAGGGTGGGGGACGCGCAGTATTTT,CSTRVGDAQYF
TRBJ1-3,TRBV6-2/TRBV6-3,-,-,TGTGCCAGCAGTTACCTGGCGGATGTCTTTGGAAACACCATATATTTT,CASSYLADVFGNTIYF
TRBJ2-7,TRBV29-1,many,-,TGCAGCGTCCTGGGTTTCGGAGGGCCTACCTACGAGCAGTACTTC,CSVLGFGGPTYEQYF
TRBJ2-5,TRBV5-1,-,TRBD1,TGCGCCAGCAGCTCCTCGACAGGGGGTATGGAGACCCAGTACTTC,CASSSSTGGMETQYF
TRBJ2-5,TRBV11-2,few,TRBD2,TGTGCCAGCAGCTTAGTGGGGGTTGCGGGGGGCGAGACCCAGTACTTC,CASSLVGVAGGETQYF
TRBJ2-7,TRBV18,many,-,TGTGCCAGCTCACGTACGGAGGAGCAGTACTTC,CASSRTEEQYF
TRBJ1-4,TRBV19,many,-,TGTGCCAGTAGCGTCAGGACACGGACAAGGAATGAAAAACTGTTTTTT,CASSVRTRTRNEKLFF
TRBJ2-5,TRBV6-1,many,TRBD2,TGTGCCAGCAAGGATGGGCTAGCGGGAGGGCAGACTCGGGAGACCCAGTACTTC,CASKDGLAGGQTRETQYF
TRBJ2-2,TRBV2,many,-,TGTGCCAGCACCCCCTTACCGGGGGCTGACACCGGGGAGCTGTTTTTT,CASTPLPGADTGELFF
TRBJ2-7,TRBV11-2,many,TRBD2,TGTGCCAGCAGCTTAGGGTCTAGCGGGAGGTACGAGCAGTACTTC,CASSLGSSGRYEQYF
TRBJ2-4,TRBV7-3,many,-,TGTGCCAGCAGTTTGGCGGGCGGCAAAAACATTCAGTACTTC,CASSLAGGKNIQYF
TRBJ1-6,TRBV28,many,-,TGTGCCAGCAGTTTCTTGGAGAGCTCCTATAATTCACCCCTCCACTTT,CASSFLESSYNSPLHF
TRBJ2-5,TRBV2,many,-,TGTGCCAGCAGTGAAGCGTGGGGTTTGGAGACCCAGTACTTC,CASSEAWGLETQYF
TRBJ1-3,TRBV6-5,few,TRBD1,TGTGCCAGCAGTTCTCGGACAGGGGGTGGAAACACCATATATTTT,CASSSRTGGGNTIYF
TRBJ2-2,TRBV4-1,-,TRBD2,TGCGCCAGCAGCCATCCCGGGACTAGCGGCTACACCGGGGAGCTGTTTTTT,CASSHPGTSGYTGELFF
TRBJ1-1,TRBV10-3,once,-,TGTGCCACTCGGTCGCTGAACACTGAAGCTTTCTTT,CATRSLNTEAFF
TRBJ1-2,TRBV14,-,-,TGTGCCAGCAGCCAAGCTGGTAGAGCTAACTATGGCTACACCTTC,CASSQAGRANYGYTF
TRBJ1-5,TRBV28,many,TRBD1,TGTGCCAGCAGGGGGACAGGCTCCCAGCCCCAGCATTTT,CASRGTGSQPQHF
TRBJ1-3,TRBV20-1,once,-,TGCAGTGCAAGCTCGCCTGGAAACACCATATATTTT,CSASSPGNTIYF
TRBJ1-2,TRBV12-3/TRBV12-4,many,-,TGTGCCAGCAGCAGGAGAGTGGACTATGGCTACACCTTC,CASSRRVDYGYTF
TRBJ2-6,TRBV28,many,-,TGTGCCACCTTACGACAGGCTGGGGCCAACGTCCTGACTTTC,CATLRQAGANVLTF
TRBJ2-1,TRBV20-1,-,TRBD2,TGCAGTGAGACTAGCGTCACCTACAATGAGCAGTTCTTC,CSETSVTYNEQFF
TRBJ1-5,TRBV24-1,many,TRBD1,TGTGCCACCAGCGGGACAGGGGCTCAGCCCCAGCATTTT,CATSGTGAQPQHF
TRBJ2-7,TRBV3-1,-,TRBD2,TGTGCCAGCAGCCAAGGCCTTTTAGCGGGAGGACCAGAGCAGTACTTC,CASSQGLLAGGPEQYF
TRBJ1-1,TRBV11-2,few,TRBD1,TGTGCCAGCAGCACAGGGACAGCCACTGAAGCTTTCTTT,CASSTGTATEAFF
TRBJ1-2,TRBV11-2,many,TRBD1,TGTGCCAGCAGCTCAATCCGGGACAGGATGGGTGGCTACACCTTC,CASSSIRDRMGGYTF
TRBJ1-5,TRBV13,-,-,TGTGCCAGCAGCAGGGGCGCAGGCAATCAGCCCCAGCATTTT,CASSRGAGNQPQHF
TRBJ1-5,TRBV28,many,-,TGTGCCAGCAGTTTATATGGCGGGAAACCTAGCAATCAGCCCCAGCATTTT,CASSLYGGKPSNQPQHF
TRBJ2-5,TRBV29-1,-,TRBD2,TGCAGCTCCTTCGGGGCGGGAGAAGAGACCCAGTACTTC,CSSFGAGEETQYF
TRBJ1-1,TRBV6-2/TRBV6-3,-,-,TGTGCCAGCACCGACGGGGGGAACACTGAAGCTTTCTTT,CASTDGGNTEAFF
TRBJ1-5,TRBV28,many,-,TGTGCCAGCAGTTTAATGGGGCCTACCCCCCAGCATTTT,CASSLMGPTPQHF
TRBJ1-5,TRBV28,many,-,TGTGCCAGCAGTTTGGTAGGGCGAGGCAATCAGCCCCAGCATTTT,CASSLVGRGNQPQHF
TRBJ2-5,TRBV11-3,many,-,TGTGCCAGCACCCGTCCCCGTAGGCCTCTTGAGGGGGGACAAGAGACCCAGTACTTC,CASTRPRRPLEGGQETQYF
TRBJ1-1,TRBV20-1,few,-,TGCAGTGCTAACGACAGAAGGAGGCCGAACACTGAAGCTTTCTTT,CSANDRRRPNTEAFF
TRBJ1-6,TRBV6-1,few,TRBD1,TGTGCCAGCAGTGGGCCCGGGACAGGGTTGTCACCCCTCCACTTT,CASSGPGTGLSPLHF